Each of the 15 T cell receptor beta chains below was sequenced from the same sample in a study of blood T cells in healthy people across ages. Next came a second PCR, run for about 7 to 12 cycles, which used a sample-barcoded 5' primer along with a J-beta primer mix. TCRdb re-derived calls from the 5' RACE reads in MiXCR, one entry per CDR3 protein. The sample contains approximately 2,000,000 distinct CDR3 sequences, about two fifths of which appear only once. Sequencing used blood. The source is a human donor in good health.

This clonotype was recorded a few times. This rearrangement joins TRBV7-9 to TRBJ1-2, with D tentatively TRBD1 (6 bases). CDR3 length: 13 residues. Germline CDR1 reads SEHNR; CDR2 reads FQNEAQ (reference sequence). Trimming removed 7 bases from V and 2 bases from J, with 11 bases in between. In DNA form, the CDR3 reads TGTGCCAGCACCCCGGACAGCAACTATGGCTACACCTTC. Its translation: CASTPDSNYGYTF.

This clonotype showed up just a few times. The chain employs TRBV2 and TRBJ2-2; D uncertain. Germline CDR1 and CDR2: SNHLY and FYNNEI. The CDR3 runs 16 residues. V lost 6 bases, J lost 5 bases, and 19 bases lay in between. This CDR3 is CASSVSPEELTGELFF. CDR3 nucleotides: TGTGCCAGCAGCGTCTCTCCCGAAGAACTGACCGGGGAGCTGTTTTTT.

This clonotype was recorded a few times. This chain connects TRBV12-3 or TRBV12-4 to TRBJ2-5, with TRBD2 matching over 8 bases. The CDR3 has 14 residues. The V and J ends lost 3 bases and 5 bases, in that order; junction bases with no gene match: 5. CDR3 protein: CASSLGSGDETQYF. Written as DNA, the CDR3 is TGTGCCAGCAGTTTGGGTAGCGGGGATGAGACCCAGTACTTC.

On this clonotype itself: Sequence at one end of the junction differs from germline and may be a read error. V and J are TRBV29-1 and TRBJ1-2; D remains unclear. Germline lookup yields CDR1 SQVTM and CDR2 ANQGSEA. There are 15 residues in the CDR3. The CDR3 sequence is CSVTEHLQVNYGHTF. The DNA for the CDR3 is TGCAGCGTTACGGAGCACTTACAAGTTAACTATGGCCACACCTTC.

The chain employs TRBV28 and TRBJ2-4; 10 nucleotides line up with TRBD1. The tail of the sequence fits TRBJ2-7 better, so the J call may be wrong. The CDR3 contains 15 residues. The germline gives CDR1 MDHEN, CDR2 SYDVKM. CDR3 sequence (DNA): TGTGCCAGCAGTCCCGGACAGGGGGTGCAGTACGAGCAGTACTTC. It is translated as CASSPGQGVQYEQYF.

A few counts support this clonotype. The CDR3 DNA is TGCAGTGCTGAGGGGGCTCACTCACAGGGGCCTAACTATGGCTACACCTTC. Translated, it gives CSAEGAHSQGPNYGYTF. This chain joins TRBV20-1 and TRBJ1-2; 7 bases are shared with TRBD1. CDR3 length equals 17 residues. CDR1 is DFQATT and CDR2 is SNEGSKA in the germline V gene (reference sequence). The V and J ends lost 5 bases and 0 bases, in that order; junction bases with no gene match: 15.

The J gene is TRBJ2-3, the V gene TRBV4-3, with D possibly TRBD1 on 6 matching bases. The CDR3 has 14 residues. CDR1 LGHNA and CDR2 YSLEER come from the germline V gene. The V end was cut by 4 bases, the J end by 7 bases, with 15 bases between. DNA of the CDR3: TGCGCCAGCAGCCCCAGGAGAGGGGGTTATACGCAGTATTTT. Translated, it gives CASSPRRGGYTQYF.

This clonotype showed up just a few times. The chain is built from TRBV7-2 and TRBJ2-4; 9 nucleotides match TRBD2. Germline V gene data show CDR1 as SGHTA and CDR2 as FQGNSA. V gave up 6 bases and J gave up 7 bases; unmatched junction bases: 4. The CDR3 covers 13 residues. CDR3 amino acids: CASRQLAGNIQYF. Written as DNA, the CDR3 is TGTGCCAGCAGGCAGCTAGCGGGGAACATTCAGTACTTC.

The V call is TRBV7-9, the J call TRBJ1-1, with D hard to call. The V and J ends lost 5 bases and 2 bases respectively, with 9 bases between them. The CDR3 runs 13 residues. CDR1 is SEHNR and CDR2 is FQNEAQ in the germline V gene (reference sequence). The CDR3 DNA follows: TGTGCCAGCAGCCCAAGCTTTAACACTGAAGCTTTCTTT. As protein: CASSPSFNTEAFF.

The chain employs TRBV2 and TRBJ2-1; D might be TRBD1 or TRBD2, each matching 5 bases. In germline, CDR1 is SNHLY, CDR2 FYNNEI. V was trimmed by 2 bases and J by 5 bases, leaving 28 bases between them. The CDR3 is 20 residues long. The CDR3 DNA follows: TGTGCCAGCAGTGAACAAAGGGGAGACGGCTTTTTATGGGTAAACAATGAGCAGTTCTTC. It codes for CASSEQRGDGFLWVNNEQFF.

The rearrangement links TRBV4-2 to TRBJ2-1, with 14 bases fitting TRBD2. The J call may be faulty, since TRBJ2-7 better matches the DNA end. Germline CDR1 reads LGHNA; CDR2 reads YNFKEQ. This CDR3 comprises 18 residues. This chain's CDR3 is CASSQESGLAGGYNEQYF. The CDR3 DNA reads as TGTGCCAGCAGCCAAGAATCCGGACTAGCGGGGGGTTACAATGAGCAGTACTTC.

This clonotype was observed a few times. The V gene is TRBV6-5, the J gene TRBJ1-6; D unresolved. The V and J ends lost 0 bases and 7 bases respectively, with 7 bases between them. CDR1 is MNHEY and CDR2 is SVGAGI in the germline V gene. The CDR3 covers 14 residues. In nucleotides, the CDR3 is TGTGCCAGCAGTTACTCGATTAGAAATTCACCCCTCCACTTT. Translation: CASSYSIRNSPLHF.

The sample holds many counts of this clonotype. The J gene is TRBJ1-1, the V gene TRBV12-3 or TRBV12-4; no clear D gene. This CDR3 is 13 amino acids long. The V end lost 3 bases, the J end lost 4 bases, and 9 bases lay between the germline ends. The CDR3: CASSLNEITEAFF. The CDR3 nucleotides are TGTGCCAGCAGTTTGAATGAAATCACTGAAGCTTTCTTT.

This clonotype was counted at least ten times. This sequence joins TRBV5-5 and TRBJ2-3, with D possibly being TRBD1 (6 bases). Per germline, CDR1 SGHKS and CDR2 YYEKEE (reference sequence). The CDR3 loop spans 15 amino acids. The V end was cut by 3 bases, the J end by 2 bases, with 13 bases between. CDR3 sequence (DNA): TGTGCCAGCAGCTGGGCAGGGGATCCCACAGATACGCAGTATTTT. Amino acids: CASSWAGDPTDTQYF.

CDR3 DNA sequence: TGTGCCAGCAGCTTGGGGTGGGGACTAGCGGTGGATACGCAGTATTTT. This codes for CASSLGWGLAVDTQYF. The chain couples TRBV7-8 to TRBJ2-3; TRBD2 matches at 11 bases. The CDR3 covers 16 residues. Germline assignment: CDR1 SGHVS and CDR2 FQNEAQ. With 3 bases clipped from V and 6 bases from J, the junction kept 8 bases outside the gene matches. Together with reference TRBV7-8 and TRBJ2-3, the CDR3 gives the full variable domain: GAGVSQSPRYKVAKRGQDVALRCDPISGHVSLFWYQQALGQGPEFLTYFQNEAQLDKSGLPSDRFFAERPEGSVSTLKIQRTQQEDSAVYLCASSLGWGLAVDTQYFGPGTRLTVL.